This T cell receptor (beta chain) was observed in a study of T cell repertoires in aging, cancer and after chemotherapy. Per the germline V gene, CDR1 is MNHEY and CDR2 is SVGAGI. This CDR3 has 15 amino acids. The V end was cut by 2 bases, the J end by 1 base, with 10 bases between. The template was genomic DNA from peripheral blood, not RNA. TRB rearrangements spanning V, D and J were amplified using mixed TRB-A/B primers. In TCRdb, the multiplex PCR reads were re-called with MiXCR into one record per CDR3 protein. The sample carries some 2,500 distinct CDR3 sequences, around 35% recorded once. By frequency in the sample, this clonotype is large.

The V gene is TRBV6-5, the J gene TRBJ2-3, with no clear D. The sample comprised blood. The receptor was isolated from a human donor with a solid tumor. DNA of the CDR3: TGTGCCAGCAGTTACAGTTCCAGTCGCACAGATACGCAGTATTTT. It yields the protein CASSYSSSRTDTQYF.